This TCR beta chain was found in a study of T cell responses to AZD1222 COVID-19 vaccine. Notes on the study in general: In a largely white British group with more females than males, clonal diversity was possibly underestimated.

Profiling relied on immunoSEQ multiplex PCR, and the TCRdb table lists in-frame clones only, not all of them. The sample holds 180,000 or so clones, about 91% seen once. A word on this clone: Its specificity is unknown.

The specimen was peripheral blood, collected on day 0 of AZD1222 vaccination. This TCR was sampled from an adult in good health.

For the CDR3, the DNA is TGTGCCAGTACACAGGGACGGGACGCTCAACGTGGCTACACCTTC. The encoded protein is CASTQGRDAQRGYTF. The rearrangement uses TRBV19 and TRBJ1-2; TRBD1 might be the D (6 bases). Germline CDR1 reads LNHDA; CDR2 reads SQIVND (reference sequence). V lost 7 bases, J lost 7 bases, and 22 bases lay in between. The length of the CDR3 is 15 residues.